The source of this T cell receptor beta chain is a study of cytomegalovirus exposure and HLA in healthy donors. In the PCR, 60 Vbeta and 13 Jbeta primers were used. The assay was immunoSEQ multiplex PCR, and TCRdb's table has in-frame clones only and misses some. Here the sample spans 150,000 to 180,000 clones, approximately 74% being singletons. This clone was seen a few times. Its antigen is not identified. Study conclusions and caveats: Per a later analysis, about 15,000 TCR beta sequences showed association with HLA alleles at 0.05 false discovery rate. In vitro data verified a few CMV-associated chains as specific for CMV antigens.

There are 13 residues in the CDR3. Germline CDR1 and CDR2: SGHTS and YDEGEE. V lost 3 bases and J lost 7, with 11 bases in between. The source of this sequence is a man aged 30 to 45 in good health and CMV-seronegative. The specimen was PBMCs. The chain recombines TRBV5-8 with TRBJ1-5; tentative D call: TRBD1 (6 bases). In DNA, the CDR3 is TGTGCCAGCAGCTCGACAGGAGGACAGCCCCAGCATTTT. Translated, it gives CASSSTGGQPQHF.